The table lists the clone carrying this T cell receptor (beta chain) with many counts. Its specificity is unknown. Clones were sequenced by immunoSEQ multiplex PCR, and TCRdb holds only the in-frame ones, with some missing. The repertoire has around 10,000 clones, none seen only once; the ten largest take 14%. V was shortened by 6 bases and J by 9 bases, with 12 bases between the two germline ends. Germline V CDR1 and CDR2: LNHDA, SQIVND (reference sequence). The CDR3 totals 13 residues. This sample was taken from a study of T cells after posttransplantation cyclophosphamide. Cyclophosphamide on days +3 and +4 followed busulfan-fludarabine conditioning and a marrow graft. Whole-study results and caveats: TRB clonality was highly associated with recipient CMV seropositivity and reactivation. Blood and skin or GI T cell repertoires showed limited TRB overlap. Donor CD8+ memory clones often dominated recipient blood repertoires at later times.

Here the sequenced sample was PBMCs, taken after allogeneic stem cell transplant with posttransplant cyclophosphamide. The chain couples TRBV19 to TRBJ1-6, with D hard to call. The receptor was isolated from a female patient aged 40 to 55 who received an allogeneic stem cell transplant from a related donor, was CMV-positive, and had no GVHD. Some T cells may have come from the graft donor. As DNA, the CDR3 is TGTGCCAGTAGGTGGAGGGTTGTTTCACCCCTCCACTTT. Its translation: CASRWRVVSPLHF.